What follows are 6 T cell receptor beta chains derived from one specimen sequenced in a study of spatial heterogeneity in lung cancer. Findings and caveats of the study: It was found that expanded intratumoral alpha and beta TCR counts tracked tumor mutation counts.

A single record per CDR3 protein comes from TCRdb applying MiXCR to the 5' RACE reads. The repertoire holds some 9,000 distinct CDR3 sequences, with approximately 5.1% as singletons. Their target antigens are unknown. Time point reported: sample taken at primary tumor resection. The sequences come from lung tumor tissue, collected at surgery. These receptors all come from a female donor with early-stage non-small cell lung cancer.

In its sample, this clonotype ranks as medium-sized. This chain links TRBV5-4 with TRBJ2-1, with 8 positions matching TRBD1. Unmatched junction bases numbered 8, after V lost 4 bases and J lost 5 bases. The CDR3 has 15 residues. The V gene's germline CDR1 is SGHNT and CDR2 YYREEE (reference sequence). Here the CDR3 reads CASSPPPGQDNEQFF. CDR3 nucleotide sequence: TGTGCCAGCAGCCCGCCCCCGGGACAGGACAATGAGCAGTTCTTC.

This clonotype was seen a handful of times. The chain links TRBV20-1 to TRBJ1-1, with 7 bases that match TRBD1. Germline CDR1 is DFQATT and CDR2 is SNEGSKA (reference sequence). With 6 bases clipped from V and 11 bases from J, the junction kept 9 bases outside the gene matches. The CDR3 consists of 11 residues. CDR3 amino acids: CSATSGGVAFF. The CDR3 DNA follows: TGCAGTGCAACGTCAGGGGGGGTCGCTTTCTTT.

This clonotype was recorded many times. The chain uses TRBV7-2 and TRBJ2-1, with 8 nucleotides matching TRBD2. Germline V gene data show CDR1 as SGHTA and CDR2 as FQGNSA. The CDR3 is 15 amino acids. The ends lost 4 bases at V and 1 base at J; junction bases unmatched: 3. The CDR3 here is CASSSSGRSYNEQFF. The CDR3 nucleotides are TGTGCCAGCAGCTCGAGCGGGAGATCCTACAATGAGCAGTTCTTC.

This clonotype was observed at least ten times. This chain uses TRBV18 with TRBJ2-1; TRBD2 aligns across 10 bases. Losses at the gene ends were 3 bases for V and 6 bases for J; bases not matched to a gene: 2. Germline V gives CDR1 KGHSH, CDR2 LQKENI. This CDR3 has 14 amino acids. This CDR3 is CASSPLAGGNEQFF. In nucleotides, the CDR3 is TGTGCCAGCTCACCGTTAGCGGGGGGCAATGAGCAGTTCTTC.

This clonotype appeared many times. The chain employs TRBV12-3 or TRBV12-4 and TRBJ2-1; 7 nucleotides line up with TRBD2. V was clipped by 2 bases and J by 7 bases; unmatched bases: 8. The CDR3 consists of 15 residues. CDR3 bases: TGTGCCAGCAGTTTAAGTATGGCGGGAGCAAATGAGCAGTTCTTC. This gives the protein CASSLSMAGANEQFF.

This clonotype was seen a handful of times. J is TRBJ2-7 and V is TRBV28; 9 nucleotides agree with TRBD2. The CDR3 spans 13 residues. With V trimmed by 3 bases and J by 7 bases, 4 bases remained unmatched. Germline CDR1 reads MDHEN; CDR2 reads SYDVKM. This CDR3 is CASSFLAGTEQYF. The CDR3 bases are TGTGCCAGCAGTTTCCTAGCGGGAACTGAGCAGTACTTC. Full variable domain (outside the CDR3, taken from reference TRBV28 and TRBJ2-7): DVKVTQSSRYLVKRTGEKVFLECVQDMDHENMFWYRQDPGLGLRLIYFSYDVKMKEKGDIPEGYSVSREKKERFSLILESASTNQTSMYLCASSFLAGTEQYFGPGTRLTVT.